This TCR beta chain came from a study of spatial heterogeneity in lung cancer. As for the study in general: Tumor-region counts of TCR transcripts tracked strongly with a T cell module score from matched bulk RNA-seq.

CDR3 size: 14 residues. Trimming shortened V by 5 bases and J by 3 bases, and 13 bases separated the two germline ends. CDR1 is SGHAT and CDR2 is FQNNGV in the germline V gene. General observations from the study: Tumoral mutation counts were tracked by counts of expanded intratumoral alpha and beta TCRs.

This clonotype was picked up a small number of times. Its cognate antigen is unknown. A unique molecular identifier was attached to every TCR cDNA molecule. TCRdb reprocessed the 5' RACE reads via MiXCR and lists one record per CDR3 protein. The table records about 100,000 distinct CDR3 sequences, 3.5% to 5% of them present only once. Time point of the sample: sample taken at primary tumor resection. The source material was lung tumor tissue, sampled at surgery. This clonotype originated in a male donor with early-stage non-small cell lung cancer. V and J are TRBV11-2 and TRBJ1-2; D gene uncertain. The CDR3 loop is CASSPPGPYYGYTF. The CDR3 region has the DNA TGTGCCAGCAGCCCCCCAGGACCGTACTATGGCTACACCTTC.